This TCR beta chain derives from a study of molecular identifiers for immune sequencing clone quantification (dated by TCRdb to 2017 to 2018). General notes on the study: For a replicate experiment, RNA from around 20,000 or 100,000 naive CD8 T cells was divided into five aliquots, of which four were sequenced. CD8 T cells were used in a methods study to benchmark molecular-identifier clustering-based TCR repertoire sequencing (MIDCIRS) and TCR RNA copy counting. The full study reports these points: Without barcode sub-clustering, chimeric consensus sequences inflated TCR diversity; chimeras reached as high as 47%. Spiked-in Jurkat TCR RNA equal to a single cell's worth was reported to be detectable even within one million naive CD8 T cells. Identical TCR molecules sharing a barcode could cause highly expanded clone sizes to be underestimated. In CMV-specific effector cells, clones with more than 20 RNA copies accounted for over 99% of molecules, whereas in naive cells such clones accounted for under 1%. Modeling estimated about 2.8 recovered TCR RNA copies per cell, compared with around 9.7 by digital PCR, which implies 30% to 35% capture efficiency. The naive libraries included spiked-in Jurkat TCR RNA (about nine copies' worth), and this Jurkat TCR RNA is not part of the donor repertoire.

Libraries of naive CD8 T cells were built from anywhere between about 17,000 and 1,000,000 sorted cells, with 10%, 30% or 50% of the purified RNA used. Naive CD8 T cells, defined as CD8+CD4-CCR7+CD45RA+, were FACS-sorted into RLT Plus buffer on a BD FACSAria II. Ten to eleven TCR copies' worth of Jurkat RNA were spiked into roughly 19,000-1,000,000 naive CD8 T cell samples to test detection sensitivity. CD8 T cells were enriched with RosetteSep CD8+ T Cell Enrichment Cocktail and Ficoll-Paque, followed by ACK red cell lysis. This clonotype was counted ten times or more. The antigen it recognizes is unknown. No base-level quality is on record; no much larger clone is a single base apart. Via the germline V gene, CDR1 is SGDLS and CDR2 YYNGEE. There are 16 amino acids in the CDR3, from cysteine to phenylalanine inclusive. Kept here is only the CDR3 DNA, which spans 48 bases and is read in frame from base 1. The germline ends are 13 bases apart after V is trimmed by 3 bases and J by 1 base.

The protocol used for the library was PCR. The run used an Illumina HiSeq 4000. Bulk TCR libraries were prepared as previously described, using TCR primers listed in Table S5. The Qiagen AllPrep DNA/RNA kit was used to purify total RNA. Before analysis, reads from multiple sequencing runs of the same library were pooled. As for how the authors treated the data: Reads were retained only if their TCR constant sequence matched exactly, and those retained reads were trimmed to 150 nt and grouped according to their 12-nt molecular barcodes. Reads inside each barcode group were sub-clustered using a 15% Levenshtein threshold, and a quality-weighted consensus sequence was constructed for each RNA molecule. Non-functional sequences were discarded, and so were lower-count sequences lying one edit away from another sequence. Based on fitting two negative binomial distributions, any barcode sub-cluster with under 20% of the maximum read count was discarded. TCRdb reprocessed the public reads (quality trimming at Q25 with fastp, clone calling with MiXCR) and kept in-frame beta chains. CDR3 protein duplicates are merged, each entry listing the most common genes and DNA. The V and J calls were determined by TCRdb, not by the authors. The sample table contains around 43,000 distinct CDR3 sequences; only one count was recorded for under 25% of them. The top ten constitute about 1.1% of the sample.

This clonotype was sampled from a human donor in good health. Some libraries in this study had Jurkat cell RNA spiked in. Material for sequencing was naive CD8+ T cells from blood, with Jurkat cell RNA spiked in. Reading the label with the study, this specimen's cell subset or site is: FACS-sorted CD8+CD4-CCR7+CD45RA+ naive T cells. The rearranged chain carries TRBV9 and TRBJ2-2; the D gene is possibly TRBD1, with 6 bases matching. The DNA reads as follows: TGTGCCAGCAGCGCAAACAGGGATTTGAACACCGGGGAGCTGTTTTTT. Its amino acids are CASSANRDLNTGELFF.